This T cell receptor (beta chain) was identified during a study of shared clonotypes between healthy human individuals. This CDR3 is 14 amino acids long. CDR1 is SQVTM, CDR2 ANQGSEA, per germline. The V segment lost 1 base and the J segment 6 bases; nucleotides outside the gene matches: 5. Method: immunoSEQ multiplex PCR; TCRdb's copy keeps in-frame clones and lacks some. Counted here are about 1.5 million clones, 98% occurring once; the ten biggest clones make up around 0.45%. The source material was naive CD4+ T cells sorted from blood. As for subset: CD45RA+ positively selected. The J gene is TRBJ2-2, the V gene TRBV29-1, with 7 bases aligning to TRBD1. This receptor was taken from a man aged 25-45 years in good health. The CDR3 reads CSVEVGQGAGELFF. CDR3 nucleotide sequence: TGCAGCGTTGAAGTAGGGCAGGGGGCCGGGGAGCTGTTTTTT.